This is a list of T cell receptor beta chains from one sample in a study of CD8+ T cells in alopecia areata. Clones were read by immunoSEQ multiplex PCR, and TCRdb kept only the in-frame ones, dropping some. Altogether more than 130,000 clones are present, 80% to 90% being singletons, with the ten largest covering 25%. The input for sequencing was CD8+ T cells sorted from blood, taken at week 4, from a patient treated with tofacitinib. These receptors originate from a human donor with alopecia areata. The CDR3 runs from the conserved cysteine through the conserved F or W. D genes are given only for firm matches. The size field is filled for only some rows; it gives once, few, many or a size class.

CDR3: CASSLWQGKQPQHF
DNA: TGTGCCAGCAGCTTGTGGCAGGGGAAACAGCCCCAGCATTTT
V: TRBV5-6
size: NA
length: 14
D: NA
J: TRBJ1-5

CDR3: CSVQGEFEQYF
DNA: TGCAGCGTCCAGGGGGAGTTTGAGCAGTACTTC
V: TRBV29-1
size: NA
length: 11
D: TRBD1
J: TRBJ2-5

CDR3: CASSQERTSAQETQYF
DNA: TGCGCCAGCAGCCAAGAAAGAACTAGCGCCCAAGAGACCCAGTACTTC
V: TRBV4-1
size: NA
length: 16
D: TRBD2
J: TRBJ2-5

CDR3: CSVEDHGTQFF
DNA: TGCAGCGTTGAAGATCATGGGACACAGTTCTTC
V: TRBV29-1
size: NA
length: 11
D: NA
J: TRBJ2-1

CDR3: CASSQEATGGRYGYTF
DNA: TGTGCCAGCAGCCAAGAGGCTACAGGGGGCCGATATGGCTACACCTTC
V: TRBV4-2
size: NA
length: 16
D: TRBD1
J: TRBJ1-2

CDR3: CASSQVYPSGGKETQYF
DNA: TGCGCCAGCAGCCAAGTTTATCCTAGCGGGGGAAAAGAGACCCAGTACTTC
V: TRBV4-1
size: NA
length: 17
D: TRBD2
J: TRBJ2-5

CDR3: CASSLGTGYEQYF
DNA: TGTGCCAGCAGTCTCGGGACGGGATACGAGCAGTACTTC
V: TRBV27
size: NA
length: 13
D: NA
J: TRBJ2-7

CDR3: CASSLVAGGNREQYF
DNA: TGTGCCAGCAGCTTAGTGGCGGGGGGTAATCGAGAGCAGTACTTC
V: TRBV13
size: few
length: 15
D: TRBD2
J: TRBJ2-7

CDR3: CASSLEGSGGLSYEQYF
DNA: TGCGCCAGCAGCTTGGAAGGTAGCGGGGGCCTCTCCTACGAGCAGTACTTC
V: TRBV5-1
size: NA
length: 17
D: TRBD2
J: TRBJ2-7

CDR3: CASSESGSSGLNTEAFF
DNA: TGCGCCAGCAGTGAGTCGGGTTCGTCAGGACTAAACACTGAAGCTTTCTTT
V: TRBV10-1
size: NA
length: 17
D: NA
J: TRBJ1-1

CDR3: CASSFLSGGAAYNEQFF
DNA: TGTGCCAGCAGCTTCCTCTCTGGGGGGGCGGCCTACAATGAGCAGTTCTTC
V: TRBV11-2
size: NA
length: 17
D: NA
J: TRBJ2-1

CDR3: CASSSRGRVYNNEQFF
DNA: TGTGCCAGCAGCTCGCGGGGCAGAGTTTATAACAATGAGCAGTTCTTC
V: TRBV11-3
size: NA
length: 16
D: NA
J: TRBJ2-1

CDR3: CSVPGPFYEQYF
DNA: TGCAGCGTCCCGGGACCCTTCTACGAGCAGTACTTC
V: TRBV29-1
size: NA
length: 12
D: NA
J: TRBJ2-7

CDR3: CASSRRSYNEQFF
DNA: TGTGCCAGTAGCCGACGGTCCTACAATGAGCAGTTCTTC
V: TRBV19
size: NA
length: 13
D: NA
J: TRBJ2-1

CDR3: CASSLEPGTFTDTQYF
DNA: TGTGCCAGCAGCTTGGAACCAGGGACGTTCACAGATACGCAGTATTTT
V: TRBV5-6
size: NA
length: 16
D: NA
J: TRBJ2-3

CDR3: CASSFLSRGGEDYGYTF
DNA: TGTGCCAGCAGCTTCCTTTCACGAGGGGGCGAAGACTATGGCTACACCTTC
V: TRBV7-2
size: once
length: 17
D: TRBD1
J: TRBJ1-2

CDR3: CASSLRTGLETQYF
DNA: TGTGCCAGCAGTTTACGGACAGGGTTAGAGACCCAGTACTTC
V: TRBV27
size: NA
length: 14
D: TRBD1
J: TRBJ2-5

CDR3: CASSQERSGGAFQETQYF
DNA: TGCGCCAGCAGCCAAGAGAGGAGCGGGGGGGCCTTCCAAGAGACCCAGTACTTC
V: TRBV4-3
size: NA
length: 18
D: TRBD2
J: TRBJ2-5

CDR3: CATSRDRDGDPPIYGYTF
DNA: TGTGCCACCAGCAGAGACCGGGACGGAGATCCCCCGATATATGGCTACACCTTC
V: TRBV15
size: NA
length: 18
D: NA
J: TRBJ1-2

CDR3: CATSRVPPGLRAKNIQYF
DNA: TGTGCCACCAGCAGAGTTCCCCCCGGCTTAAGGGCCAAAAACATTCAGTACTTC
V: TRBV15
size: NA
length: 18
D: NA
J: TRBJ2-4

CDR3: CASSQDPGEGNIQYF
DNA: TGTGCCAGCAGCCAAGACCCAGGGGAGGGAAACATTCAGTACTTC
V: TRBV4-2
size: NA
length: 15
D: NA
J: TRBJ2-4

CDR3: CASSPGTTSTDTQYF
DNA: TGTGCCAGCAGTCCCGGGACTACCAGCACAGATACGCAGTATTTT
V: TRBV6-4
size: NA
length: 15
D: TRBD2
J: TRBJ2-3

CDR3: CASSPDGSYEQYF
DNA: TGTGCCAGCAGCCCTGATGGGTCCTACGAGCAGTACTTC
V: TRBV7-8
size: NA
length: 13
D: NA
J: TRBJ2-7

CDR3: CSVVRTQHF
DNA: TGCAGCGTTGTGAGGACTCAGCATTTT
V: TRBV29-1
size: NA
length: 9
D: NA
J: TRBJ1-5

CDR3: CASSPPVGLTGGQMNEQFF
DNA: TGTGCCAGCAGCCCACCGGTTGGGCTCACGGGGGGGCAGATGAATGAGCAGTTCTTC
V: TRBV7-9
size: NA
length: 19
D: TRBD2
J: TRBJ2-1

CDR3: CSVEGTAMPGTQYF
DNA: TGCAGCGTTGAAGGTACAGCCATGCCTGGGACCCAGTACTTC
V: TRBV29-1
size: NA
length: 14
D: NA
J: TRBJ2-5

CDR3: CASSLRHLAGQSNEQFF
DNA: TGTGCCAGCAGTTTAAGGCACCTAGCCGGACAGAGCAATGAGCAGTTCTTC
V: TRBV28
size: NA
length: 17
D: NA
J: TRBJ2-1

CDR3: CASSQVDGTSNEQFF
DNA: TGCGCCAGCAGCCAAGTCGACGGGACTAGTAATGAGCAGTTCTTC
V: TRBV4-3
size: NA
length: 15
D: TRBD2
J: TRBJ2-1

CDR3: CASSLESQNIQYF
DNA: TGTGCCAGCAGCTTAGAGTCACAGAACATTCAGTACTTC
V: TRBV7-9
size: NA
length: 13
D: NA
J: TRBJ2-4

CDR3: CASSLVSSYEQYF
DNA: TGTGCCAGCAGCTTGGTTAGCTCCTACGAGCAGTACTTC
V: TRBV13
size: NA
length: 13
D: NA
J: TRBJ2-7

CDR3: CASSILLDTSTDTQYF
DNA: TGTGCCAGCAGCATCCTCCTCGACACTAGCACAGATACGCAGTATTTT
V: TRBV7-8
size: once
length: 16
D: NA
J: TRBJ2-3

CDR3: CASSPGLAGPVEQYF
DNA: TGTGCCAGCAGCCCCGGACTAGCGGGGCCTGTCGAGCAGTACTTC
V: TRBV13
size: NA
length: 15
D: TRBD2
J: TRBJ2-7

CDR3: CASAEKGWASSPLHF
DNA: TGTGCCAGCGCGGAGAAGGGGTGGGCCAGTTCACCCCTCCACTTT
V: TRBV2
size: NA
length: 15
D: NA
J: TRBJ1-6

CDR3: CSVHGVSNEQFF
DNA: TGCAGCGTTCACGGGGTCTCCAATGAGCAGTTCTTC
V: TRBV29-1
size: NA
length: 12
D: NA
J: TRBJ2-1

CDR3: CASSLGTSGANEQFF
DNA: TGTGCCAGCAGCCTAGGGACTAGCGGGGCGAATGAGCAGTTCTTC
V: TRBV6-1
size: NA
length: 15
D: TRBD2
J: TRBJ2-1